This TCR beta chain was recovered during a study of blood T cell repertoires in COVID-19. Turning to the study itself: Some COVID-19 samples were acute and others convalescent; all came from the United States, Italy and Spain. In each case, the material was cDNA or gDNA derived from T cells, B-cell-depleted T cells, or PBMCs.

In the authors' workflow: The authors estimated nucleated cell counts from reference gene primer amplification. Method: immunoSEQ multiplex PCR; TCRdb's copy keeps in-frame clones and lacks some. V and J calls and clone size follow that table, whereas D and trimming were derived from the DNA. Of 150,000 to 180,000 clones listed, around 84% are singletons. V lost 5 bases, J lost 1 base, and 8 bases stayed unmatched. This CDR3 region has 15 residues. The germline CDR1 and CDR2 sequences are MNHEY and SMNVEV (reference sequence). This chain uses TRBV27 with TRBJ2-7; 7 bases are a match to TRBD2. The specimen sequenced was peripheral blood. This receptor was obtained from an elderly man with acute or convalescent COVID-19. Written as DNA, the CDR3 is TGTGCCAGCAGTCCCGGGGAGGGTTATTCCTACGAGCAGTACGTC. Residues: CASSPGEGYSYEQYV.